The present TCR beta chain was sequenced within a study of cytomegalovirus exposure and HLA in healthy donors (dated 2017 in TCRdb). Background on the whole study: An earlier analysis of 587 of the donors reported about 260 Gb of sequence data and 117 million unique TCR beta sequences obtained from some 200 million T cells. In the later analysis, no new phenotypic data were used to find candidate immune exposures; instead, reliance was placed on TCR beta sequences and their occurrence across donors. To study patterns of TCR occurrence, a later analysis re-analyzed previously published TCR beta repertoires from 700 or so donors and added high-resolution HLA genotyping. A later genetic analysis used genome-wide SNP genotypes for about 65% of the 666 donors, treating that subset as a discovery cohort. To predict cytomegalovirus infection status, the study brought together high-throughput TCR immunosequencing, statistical association of individual TCRs with disease status, and machine learning. Donor age, sex, ethnicity and CMV serostatus were collected together with the repertoire data. Typing coverage varied by locus: roughly 629-640 donors for A, B, C, DRB1 and DQB1; approximately 500 for DQA1; approximately 570 for DPA1; approximately 450 for DPB1. Four to six DR-DQ haplotypes were handled as single units for association and clustering, since linkage in the cohort was strong. Class I and class II HLA loci were covered by the typing at four-digit resolution. About 330 gigabases of sequencing data and 75 million to 85 million unique TCR sequences made up an early release that covered fewer than 650 HLA-typed donors. An earlier analysis of 587 of the donors used high-throughput TCR beta sequencing to judge whether each TCR beta V gene segment behaved as functional or pseudogenic. A separate validation cohort of 100 to 150 different subjects was used in addition to the roughly 640-subject first cohort. The T cell repertoires of roughly 660 subjects were profiled by immunosequencing and related to cytomegalovirus serostatus. Of the 398 genotyped donors, approximately 82% fell in the genetic ancestry cluster associated with self-reported Caucasian donors. All discovery cohort repertoires had been generated on a single sequencing platform. Among about 360 genotyped donors of the cohort, an average of about 240,000 unique TCR beta nucleotide sequences were sequenced per donor, roughly 20% of them non-productive. The study aimed to test whether cataloging public T cell receptors could reveal signatures of past pathogen exposure. What the research found in general, with its limitations: According to a later analysis, parvovirus B19, influenza, CMV and Epstein-Barr virus appeared linked to several top co-occurrence clusters. A further reported finding was that TCR beta sequences accurately predicted the HLA-A and HLA-B alleles for most subjects in the first cohort. In a later genetic analysis, a missense DCLRE1C variant was associated with V-gene and J-gene trimming of TCR beta chains, and the association was replicated in an independent cohort. CMV serostatus was the only immune exposure information available for the cohort. Correlated functional status among segregating V segments might reflect linkage disequilibrium, but an unknown experimental factor could not be ruled out. The study gave a list of 150 to 200 TCR beta chains associated with cytomegalovirus. Because some donors lacked HLA typing at each locus, the association tests relied only on the typed subset. Specific HLA alleles were associated with over 15,000 TCR beta sequences at a false discovery rate of 0.05 in a later analysis. A later genetic analysis reported fewer N-insertions in productive TCRs among donors in an Asian-associated ancestry cluster than the approximately 700-donor mean. Sequencing depth was assumed to be roughly uniform across donors in the presence/absence analyses, though that assumption may not hold. Across donors, most TCR sequences were observed very rarely, whereas some public TCRs were present in many individuals. This cohort had only TCR beta chains sequenced, and the lack of alpha or paired-chain data limited which features could be detected. Most CMV-associated TCR beta chains appeared to be HLA-restricted in a later analysis, and the HLA associations seemed to be driven largely by CMV exposure. A cluster of highly shared sequence variants was judged likely to represent a technical artifact of the sequencing pipeline. In a later analysis, TCR association rates were found to vary across HLA loci, with the most associated TCRs seen for DRB1 alleles and the fewest for HLA-C alleles. In vitro tests confirmed that a few of the cytomegalovirus-associated TCR beta chains recognize cytomegalovirus antigens. Broadly in line with IMGT annotations, most TCR beta V segments showed up in productive rearrangements about 90% or about 30% of the time in an earlier analysis of approximately 640 of the donors. The authors suggested that the approach could potentially be extended to other disease states and immunological phenotypes. In both the original and validation cohorts, the classifier was reported to diagnose cytomegalovirus status with high specificity and sensitivity. Assigning TCR associations to individual alleles was difficult when HLA alleles, especially DR and DQ, strongly co-occurred. Compared with equally common non-associated chains, HLA-associated TCR beta chains in a later analysis were more clonally expanded and had lower generation probabilities. The earlier analysis of some 540 of the donors excluded some 16 rarely observed V segments, including chromosome 9 orphons, because counts were too low.

On this clone itself: What antigen it recognizes has not been identified.

The cohort was made up of roughly 670 healthy bone marrow donors. At the time of sampling, all cohort members were nominally healthy, though unrecorded immune exposures were likely present. The donor tested CMV seropositive, placing the donor among the 310 or so seropositive members of the cohort. Every donor gave a peripheral blood sample, and the peripheral blood mononuclear cells from that sample were used for TCR beta sequencing. Genomic DNA was extracted from the blood cell samples with the Qiagen DNeasy Blood Extraction Kit. Libraries were built with the immunoSEQ multiplex PCR assay. A mixture of 60 forward primers for TCR Vbeta segments and 13 reverse primers for TCR Jbeta segments was used in the multiplex PCR. A multiplex PCR assay on genomic DNA amplified the CDR3 region of rearranged TCR beta genes. On the Illumina HiSeq System, the amplified TCR beta libraries were sequenced as 87-base-pair reads. Processing in the source paper ran as follows. In a later analysis, about 80 million unique TCR beta chains were counted across the 500 to 700 repertoires, and around 11 million of these chains were shared by at least two donors. Raw reads were error-corrected and collapsed into unique sequences by a nearest-neighbor algorithm in which closely related sequences were merged to remove PCR and sequencing errors. CDR3 sequences were aligned to IMGT reference sequences to assign V, D and J gene segments. For a sequence to be retained, a match of at least six nucleotides was required to both a V gene segment and a J gene segment. A rearrangement was called productive if the CDR3 had no stop codons and remained in frame with V and J, and every other rearrangement was called non-productive. Following IMGT convention, CDR3 was defined as the stretch from the second conserved V-encoded cysteine to the conserved J-encoded phenylalanine. In an earlier analysis of approximately 590 of the donors, sequences lacking an unambiguous match to a single V gene segment were excluded. In an earlier analysis of almost 600 of the donors, a V segment was called functional when productive rearrangements were above 56.7%, and segregating when the standard deviation between donors exceeded 5%. To diagnose cytomegalovirus status from the catalog of TCR beta chain sequences, a statistical classification framework was built. A later analysis assigned V and J genes by comparing TCR nucleotide sequences with IMGT/GENE-DB human TR gene sequences. Using the TCRdist pipeline, a later analysis assigned CDR3 sequences along with most-parsimonious VDJ recombination scenarios. In a later analysis, each TCR beta chain was defined by its CDR3 amino acid sequence together with its V-gene family, and reads without a unique V-gene family were excluded. To address suspected cross-contamination and a sequencing artifact, a later analysis removed approximately 600 highly shared, low-generation-probability nucleotide sequences. In a later analysis, a clonal expansion index for each public chain was calculated from normalized within-repertoire ranks of inferred template counts. In a later analysis, generation probabilities were computed using a VDJ recombination model fitted to out-of-frame rearrangements, and the results were checked against IGoR. A later analysis scored TCR-TCR, TCR-HLA and TCR-CMV co-occurrence with hypergeometric tests, applying a repertoire-size bias correction to TCR pairs. In a later analysis, false discovery rates were estimated by permuting HLA or CMV assignments 20 times. In a later analysis, co-occurring TCRs were grouped with DBSCAN, and TCRdist sequence similarity was added when clustering was performed within HLA-allele-positive subsets. Co-occurrence clustering excluded repertoires with fewer than 30,000 or more than 120,000 public chains, plus five with anomalous nucleotide sharing. TCRdb mirrors the immuneACCESS table, restricted to in-frame sequences. Some clones are absent from its copies; in checked studies, under half trace to an unresolved V gene, and the reason for the others is unknown. For V, J and clone size, that table is used; D and trimming come from the DNA. The table for this sample records around 190,000 clones. The ten most abundant clones make up under 1% of the sample.

Sample: PBMCs. This sequence originates from a woman younger than 45 in good health and CMV-seropositive.

The CDR3 in this case is CASSIGGVRANTEAFF. At the DNA level, the sequence is TGTGCCAGTAGTATAGGCGGGGTTCGGGCGAACACTGAAGCTTTCTTT. This chain is built from TRBV19 and TRBJ1-1; confidence is insufficient to name the D gene. V is shortened by 1 base, J by 1 base, and the region joining them spans 13 bases. The CDR3, from cysteine to phenylalanine, totals 16 residues. Of all the DNA, just the CDR3 is kept, 48 bases in frame from base 1. Looking up the germline V gene (reference sequence) yields CDR1 LNHDA and CDR2 SQIVND.